The 9 T cell receptor beta chains in this list originate from one sample, sequenced in a study of tumor-infiltrating lymphocytes in primary liver carcinoma. Unsorted whole blood supplied the RNA, and germline DNA was extracted too. The input was around 530 ng total RNA; TCR beta cDNA was made from it with a constant-region primer. Employing slightly modified ARM-PCR, three nested multiplex PCR rounds were run, and these gave rise to the TCR beta libraries. The opening two PCR rounds, around 11 cycles each, paired TRBV1-TRBV30 forward primers with a C-beta reverse primer. TCRdb itself ran the multiplex PCR reads through MiXCR, one entry per CDR3 protein. The data show some 200,000 distinct CDR3 sequences, almost 65% seen once. Source material: peripheral blood. The receptor source for this set is a woman between 55 and 75 years old with primary liver carcinoma and hepatitis B virus infection.

Comment on this clonotype: Possible read error: a much larger clone is one base away. The rearrangement links TRBV6-2 or TRBV6-3 to TRBJ1-1; D is uncertain. The V gene's germline CDR1 is MNHEY and CDR2 SVGEGT. The ends were cut back, 6 bases at V and 9 bases at J, with 17 bases in the middle. CDR3 size: 13 residues. CDR3 amino acids: CASRRTADPQAFF. CDR3 sequence (DNA): TGTGCCAGCAGGCGGACGGCCGACCCCCAAGCTTTCTTT.

With regard to this clonotype: Mismatch with germline at one junction end may stem from a read error. V gene TRBV6-1 combines with J gene TRBJ2-6; D is unresolved. Germline assignment: CDR1 MNHNS and CDR2 SASEGT. The CDR3 has 15 amino acids. The CDR3 DNA reads as TGTGTCAGCAGTGAAACGTTTGGTGGGGCCAACGTCCTGACTTTC. Translated, it gives CVSSETFGGANVLTF.

This clonotype showed up many times. The chain joins TRBV6-5 to TRBJ1-2; 12 bases are a match to TRBD1. The CDR3 is made up of 16 amino acids. With V trimmed by 2 bases and J by 3 bases, 4 bases remained unmatched. Germline values: CDR1 MNHEY, CDR2 SVGAGI. The CDR3 DNA follows: TGTGCCAGCAGTTACGTCGGGACAGGGGGCTACTATGGCTACACCTTC. This encodes CASSYVGTGGYYGYTF.

Here the CDR3 DNA reads TGTACCAACAGCTTAGATCGAAATCAGCCCCAGCATTTT. Translating it yields CTNSLDRNQPQHF. The chain carries TRBV11-2 and TRBJ1-5; D gene ambiguous. CDR1 is SGHAT and CDR2 is FQNNGV in the germline V gene. This CDR3 has 13 amino acids.

The J gene is TRBJ2-7, the V gene TRBV11-2; 8 bases map to TRBD2. The CDR3 totals 15 residues. Germline loops: CDR1 SGHAT, CDR2 FQNNGV. Trimming cost V 7 bases and J 1 base; bases outside gene matches: 9. The DNA of the CDR3 is TGTGCCAGCAACTCAGAAGCGGGAGAGTCCTACGAGCAGTACTTC. Translated, it gives CASNSEAGESYEQYF.

This clonotype was observed a few times. The rearrangement uses TRBV5-4 and TRBJ1-3, with 8 bases identical to TRBD1. The CDR3 extends over 15 amino acids. V was pared by 0 bases and J by 4 bases, with 3 bases of the junction left unmatched. Germline CDR1 is SGHNT and CDR2 is YYREEE (reference sequence). CDR3 in amino acids: CASSLGTGSGNTIYF. Written as DNA, the CDR3 is TGTGCCAGCAGCTTGGGGACAGGGAGCGGAAACACCATATATTTT.

As concerns this clonotype: A read error may produce the germline difference seen at one junction end. The chain is built from TRBV5-1 and TRBJ2-1; TRBD1 matches at 10 bases. Germline assignment: CDR1 SGHRS and CDR2 YFSETQ. This CDR3 has 15 amino acids. CDR3 nucleotide sequence: TGCGCCAGCAACCAGCCGGGACAGGGGTACAATGGGCAGTTCTTC. Translated: CASNQPGQGYNGQFF.

With respect to this clonotype: The conserved closing phenylalanine or tryptophan is absent in this CDR3, likely reflecting a read error. Because the CDR3's place on the DNA is in doubt, the DNA is left out and the CDR3 is given as listed by TCRdb. The chain joins TRBV11-2 to TRBJ2-7; the table assigns TRBD2, which was not confirmed against the DNA. Germline lookup yields CDR1 SGHAT and CDR2 FQNNGV. Including both end residues, the CDR3 is 14 amino acids long. The CDR3 protein is CANSLGDSRYERYS.

This clonotype showed up just once. Given a much more abundant clone one base away, this may be a read error. The chain uses TRBV6-6 and TRBJ1-2; D unresolved. The germline gives CDR1 MNHNY, CDR2 SVGAGI (reference sequence). The CDR3 has 13 amino acids. CDR3 sequence: CASSQQSNHGYTF. As DNA, the CDR3 is TGTGCCAGCAGTCAGCAGTCTAACCATGGCTACACCTTC.